This TCR beta chain was identified in a study of blood T cell repertoires in COVID-19. Across the study: Both acute and convalescent COVID-19 samples were obtained from the United States, Italy and Spain. T cells, B-cell-depleted T cells, or PBMCs supplied cDNA or gDNA.

In the original analysis: Amplification of reference gene primers provided the estimated nucleated cell counts. The assay was immunoSEQ multiplex PCR, and TCRdb's table has in-frame clones only and misses some. V and J calls and clone size are copied from that table; D and trimming were computed from the DNA. Here the sample spans about 160,000 clones, around 90% being singletons. Trimming cost V 2 bases and J 6 bases, with 8 bases left between them. Germline CDR1 SGHDT, CDR2 YYEEEE. The CDR3 spans 12 residues. The TCR sequence derives from a man aged 55 to 70 with active or convalescent COVID-19. This rearrangement joins TRBV5-6 to TRBJ1-2; D gene uncertain. The sequenced material came from peripheral blood. The CDR3 DNA follows: TGTGCCAGCAGCTTTATCCCAGATGGCTACACCTTC. This translates into CASSFIPDGYTF.